Presented here are 24 T cell receptor beta chains from one specimen sequenced in a study of molecular identifiers for immune sequencing clone quantification. TCRdb reprocessed the PCR reads with MiXCR, giving one entry per CDR3 protein. The data show 490,000 or so distinct CDR3 sequences, with about 25% seen just once and approximately 0.76% held by the top ten. Material: naive CD8+ T cells from blood, with Jurkat cell RNA spiked in. Indicated subset: FACS-sorted CD8+CD4-CCR7+CD45RA+ naive T cells. The source is a human donor in good health. Some libraries in this study had Jurkat cell RNA spiked in.

As regards this clonotype: One base away lies a much larger clone, so this may be a sequencing read error. The missing conserved phenylalanine or tryptophan at the end of this CDR3 makes a read error likely. The rearrangement uses TRBV4-1 and TRBJ1-1, with 9 nucleotides matching TRBD1. CDR1 MGHRA and CDR2 YSYEKL come from the germline V gene. The CDR3 covers 15 residues. Unmatched junction bases numbered 2, after V lost 2 bases and J lost 1 base. CDR3 nucleotide sequence: TGCGCCAGCAGCCAACGGACAGGGGAGAACACTGAAGCTTTCTCT. It yields the protein CASSQRTGENTEAFS.

The chain has TRBV12-3 or TRBV12-4 and TRBJ2-7, with 7 bases lining up with TRBD1. This CDR3 spans 14 amino acids. V shed 5 bases and J 7 bases; nucleotides not matched to a gene: 11. CDR3 nucleotide sequence: TGTGCCAGCAGTAACACCGGTTTGACAGGGGAGCAGTACTTC. This encodes CASSNTGLTGEQYF.

V is TRBV30 and J is TRBJ1-3; a possible D gene is TRBD1 (5 bases). CDR1 and CDR2 from the germline V gene are GTSNPN and SVGIG (reference sequence). V gave up 0 bases and J gave up 4 bases, with 10 bases separating them. This CDR3 spans 14 amino acids. The CDR3 nucleotides read TGTGCCTGGAGTGTAGGGGCAGGCGGAAACACCATATATTTT. Its protein is CAWSVGAGGNTIYF.

The table lists this clonotype with many counts. The V gene is TRBV7-9, the J gene TRBJ2-2; possible D gene TRBD2, 6 bases. The CDR3 loop spans 19 amino acids. V was trimmed by 7 bases and J by 1 base, leaving 25 bases between them. The germline V gene has CDR1 SEHNR and CDR2 FQNEAQ (reference sequence). CDR3 DNA: TGTGCCAGCACCGAAACGCTCCCGCCGCGACTAGAGAACACCGGGGAGCTGTTTTTT. It specifies CASTETLPPRLENTGELFF.

Regarding this clonotype: This is likely a read error, given that the CDR3 carries no conserved phenylalanine or tryptophan at its end. The V gene is TRBV29-1, the J gene TRBJ2-2, with a weak D call TRBD1 (6 bases). Per the germline V gene, CDR1 is SQVTM and CDR2 is ANQGSEA. The CDR3 covers 15 residues. Between the trimmed V and J ends, which lost 7 bases and 1 base, there was a span of 16 bases. The CDR3 reads CSASLRGWNTGELFL. The CDR3 DNA reads as TGCAGCGCCTCTCTCAGGGGATGGAACACCGGGGAGCTGTTTCTT.

This clonotype has just a few counts. Being one base from a much bigger clone, this may be a read error. V usage is TRBV4-3 and J usage is TRBJ2-1; D gene uncertain. Trimming shortened V by 0 bases and J by 4 bases, and 4 bases separated the two germline ends. Germline assignment: CDR1 LGHNA and CDR2 YSLEER. The CDR3 is 13 residues long. The CDR3: CASSQERYNEQFF. CDR3 DNA: TGCGCCAGCAGCCAAGAGCGGTACAATGAGCAGTTCTTC.

The V gene is TRBV5-4, the J gene TRBJ2-7; 8 nucleotides align to TRBD1. Germline V gene sequence: CDR1 SGHNT, CDR2 YYREEE (reference sequence). J was trimmed by 5 bases and V by 2 bases; bases with no gene match: 3. The CDR3 is 13 residues long. CDR3 in amino acids: CASSFAGGDEQYF. The CDR3 coding sequence is TGTGCCAGCAGCTTCGCAGGGGGCGACGAGCAGTACTTC. The full variable domain, its missing parts supplied by reference TRBV5-4 and TRBJ2-7, is ETGVTQSPTHLIKTRGQQVTLRCSSQSGHNTVSWYQQALGQGPQFIFQYYREEENGRGNFPPRFSGLQFPNYSSELNVNALELDDSALYLCASSFAGGDEQYFGPGTRLTVT.

In this sample, this clonotype turned up a few times. This chain connects TRBV11-1 to TRBJ2-1, with D maybe TRBD1 (5 bases). V gave up 5 bases and J gave up 4 bases, with 9 bases separating them. This CDR3 spans 13 amino acids. Per germline, CDR1 SGHAT and CDR2 FQDESV (reference sequence). In nucleotides, the CDR3 is TGTGCCAGCAGCATCGGACAATACAATGAGCAGTTCTTC. Translated, it gives CASSIGQYNEQFF.

This clonotype was seen at least ten times. The CDR3 DNA sequence: TGCGCCAGCAGCCTAGGACAGGGGAGTTTCTACGAGCAGTACTTC. Translated: CASSLGQGSFYEQYF. V gene TRBV5-1 combines with J gene TRBJ2-7, with 9 bases aligning to TRBD1. CDR1 SGHRS and CDR2 YFSETQ come from the germline V gene. Trimming took 4 bases from V and 3 from J; bases not matched to a gene: 8. This CDR3 has 15 amino acids. The whole variable domain, remainder taken from reference TRBV5-1 and TRBJ2-7, is KAGVTQTPRYLIKTRGQQVTLSCSPISGHRSVSWYQQTPGQGLQFLFEYFSETQRNKGNFPGRFSGRQFSNSRSEMNVSTLELGDSALYLCASSLGQGSFYEQYFGPGTRLTVT.

This clonotype was found a few times. This chain uses TRBV4-1 with TRBJ1-1; D is undetermined. CDR1 is MGHRA, CDR2 YSYEKL, per germline. Deletions cut 4 bases from V and 3 bases from J, with 21 bases between. CDR3 length equals 17 residues. The CDR3 DNA follows: TGCGCCAGCAGCCTTTCGGACTTGAGGTCCTCGTACACTGAAGCTTTCTTT. This translates into CASSLSDLRSSYTEAFF.

This rearrangement joins TRBV11-3 to TRBJ2-1; unclear D gene. CDR1 and CDR2 from the germline V gene are SGHNT and YENEEA. The CDR3 is made up of 12 amino acids. The V end was cut by 5 bases, the J end by 13 bases, with 15 bases between. Written as DNA, the CDR3 is TGTGCCAGCAGCGCAACAAGGGTTGACCAGTTCTTC. This codes for CASSATRVDQFF.

The chain is built from TRBV11-2 and TRBJ2-3; D gene uncertain. Germline CDR1 and CDR2: SGHAT and FQNNGV. Trimming pared 2 bases from V and 2 bases from J, leaving 14 bases between. The CDR3 runs to 16 residues. CDR3 DNA: TGTGCCAGCAGCTTAAGTAGCACAGCCTACACAGATACGCAGTATTTT. Residues: CASSLSSTAYTDTQYF.

The CDR3 coding sequence is TGTGCCAGCAGTTACAGCGTACAGCCATATAATTCACCCCTCCACTTT. Its translation is CASSYSVQPYNSPLHF. The V and J genes are TRBV6-5 and TRBJ1-6; no clear D. The CDR3 contains 16 residues. V was clipped by 2 bases and J by 4 bases, with 12 bases between them. Germline V CDR1 and CDR2: MNHEY, SVGAGI.

Details on this clonotype: This may stem from a read error, because a much larger clone lies one nucleotide away. The chain is built from TRBV3-1 and TRBJ2-3; D may be TRBD1 (5 bases). The CDR3 is 17 residues long. The ends were cut back, 4 bases at V and 0 bases at J, with 17 bases in the middle. Germline CDR1 is LGHDT and CDR2 is YNNKEL (reference sequence). CDR3 region: CASSPALDRVSTDTQYF. The CDR3 coding sequence is TGTGCCAGCAGCCCCGCTCTTGACAGAGTTAGCACAGATACGCAGTATTTT.

Note on this clonotype: This could be a read error, since a much larger clone is one nucleotide away. The genes are TRBV11-2 and TRBJ1-1; TRBD1 might be the D (6 bases). Germline values: CDR1 SGHAT, CDR2 FQNNGV. The CDR3 has 15 residues. Trimming shortened V by 6 bases and J by 4 bases, and 18 bases separated the two germline ends. Here the CDR3 DNA reads TGTGCCAGCAGGTCGGGACGAGGGGGAGGCACTGAAGCTTTCTTT. This sequence encodes CASRSGRGGGTEAFF.

As DNA, the CDR3 is TGTGCCACCTCGGGGGGACGAAACTACGAGCAGTACTTC. Protein: CATSGGRNYEQYF. The chain joins TRBV10-3 to TRBJ2-7; 7 bases are a match to TRBD2. There are 13 residues in the CDR3. J gave up 3 bases and V 10 bases, and 9 bases lay outside the gene matches. CDR1 and CDR2 (germline): ENHRY, SYGVKD.

A note on this clonotype: Compared with germline, one end of the junction differs, possibly owing to a read error. The J gene is TRBJ2-6, the V gene TRBV20-1; 10 bases line up with TRBD1. CDR1 is DFQATT and CDR2 is SNEGSKA in the germline V gene (reference sequence). The CDR3 is 16 amino acids. In DNA form, the CDR3 reads TGCAGTGCAGACAGGGGGCCTACCTCTGGGGCCTACGTCCTGACTTTC. Translating it yields CSADRGPTSGAYVLTF.

V and J are TRBV18 and TRBJ2-5; D might be TRBD1 or TRBD2, each matching 5 bases. Germline V gives CDR1 KGHSH, CDR2 LQKENI. V was cut by 0 bases and J by 2 bases, with 13 bases left in between. CDR3 size: 16 residues. The CDR3 loop is CASSPPPGTAQETQYF. The DNA of the CDR3 is TGTGCCAGCTCACCACCACCAGGGACGGCACAAGAGACCCAGTACTTC.

This clonotype was observed a few times. V gene TRBV10-3 combines with J gene TRBJ2-3, with 9 nucleotides matching TRBD2. Germline trimming cut 0 bases from V and 2 bases from J; bases unmatched to any gene: 3. Germline CDR1 ENHRY, CDR2 SYGVKD. The CDR3 contains 16 residues. The CDR3 loop reads CAISESPSGVTDTQYF. The CDR3 coding sequence is TGTGCCATCAGTGAGTCTCCTAGCGGGGTCACAGATACGCAGTATTTT.

The CDR3 DNA sequence: TGTGCCAGCAGTTACAGCCTCTCTGGGGCCAACGTCCTGACTTTC. This gives the protein CASSYSLSGANVLTF. The rearrangement links TRBV6-5 to TRBJ2-6; D remains ambiguous. Trimming left V 2 bases short and J 0 bases short, with 5 bases between. The CDR3 has 15 residues. Germline assignment: CDR1 MNHEY and CDR2 SVGAGI.

This clonotype was found many times. V and J are TRBV5-6 and TRBJ1-1; D is unresolved. This CDR3 spans 12 amino acids. The V gene lost 4 bases and the J gene lost 3 bases, with 7 bases spanning the gap. Germline values: CDR1 SGHDT, CDR2 YYEEEE. DNA of the CDR3: TGTGCCAGCAGCGAGGTACACACTGAAGCTTTCTTT. Protein product: CASSEVHTEAFF.

This clonotype was observed many times. The gene calls are TRBV28 and TRBJ1-1; D perhaps matches TRBD1 (6 bases). The CDR3 spans 15 residues. V shed 6 bases and J shed 0 bases, with 14 bases lying between them. CDR1 is MDHEN and CDR2 is SYDVKM in the germline V gene. The CDR3 sequence is CASSPETGMNTEAFF. The CDR3 DNA sequence: TGTGCCAGCAGCCCAGAGACAGGAATGAACACTGAAGCTTTCTTT.

The chain uses TRBV18 and TRBJ2-3, with D possibly TRBD2 on 6 matching bases. Germline assignment: CDR1 KGHSH and CDR2 LQKENI. The ends were cut back, 1 base at V and 0 bases at J, with 11 bases in the middle. The CDR3 loop spans 16 amino acids. The CDR3 region has the DNA TGTGCCAGCTCACCACGGTGGGAGGCTAGCACAGATACGCAGTATTTT. Protein sequence: CASSPRWEASTDTQYF.

V is TRBV9 and J is TRBJ2-2; D remains ambiguous. Trimming took 3 bases from V and 0 from J, leaving 6 bases between them. Germline V gene data show CDR1 as SGDLS and CDR2 as YYNGEE. This CDR3 has 14 residues. CDR3 sequence (DNA): TGTGCCAGCAGCGCCCTATCGAACACCGGGGAGCTGTTTTTT. It specifies CASSALSNTGELFF.